The 18 T cell receptor beta chains listed next were all sequenced from one sample in a study of somatic mutations in cytotoxic T cells in rheumatoid arthritis. Data came from immunoSEQ multiplex PCR; TCRdb stores just in-frame clones and leaves some out. Found here are 15,000 to 20,000 clones, almost 85% of them singletons; the top ten hold approximately 15%. The specimen sequenced was CD8+ T cells sorted from blood. The origin of the receptors is a woman between 45 and 60 years old with rheumatoid arthritis.

This chain connects TRBV7-7 to TRBJ2-5, with D perhaps matching TRBD2 (6 bases). This CDR3 has 15 residues. Germline-derived CDR1 and CDR2 are SSHAT and FNYEAQ (reference sequence). The V end lost 5 bases, the J end lost 4 bases, and 17 bases lay between the germline ends. The CDR3 loop is CASSLLGTGVETQYF. Here the CDR3 DNA reads TGTGCCAGCAGCCTTCTCGGGACGGGGGTAGAGACCCAGTACTTC.

The chain has TRBV9 and TRBJ2-5, with 8 bases matching TRBD1. There are 15 residues in the CDR3. Losses at the gene ends were 2 bases for V and 0 bases for J; bases not matched to a gene: 3. CDR1 SGDLS and CDR2 YYNGEE come from the germline V gene. Written as DNA, the CDR3 is TGTGCCAGCAGCGTCCAGGGGGCGTACCAAGAGACCCAGTACTTC. It translates to CASSVQGAYQETQYF.

V usage is TRBV12-5 and J usage is TRBJ2-1; 14 bases are a match to TRBD2. CDR3 size: 16 residues. Germline V gene data show CDR1 as LGHNT and CDR2 as FRNRAP. The trim removed 1 base at V and 7 bases at J, leaving 3 bases unmatched. The CDR3 is CASGLETSGGENEQFF. CDR3 in DNA: TGTGCTAGTGGTTTGGAGACTAGCGGGGGGGAAAATGAGCAGTTCTTC. Full variable domain (rest looked up from reference TRBV12-5 and TRBJ2-1): DARVTQTPRHKVTEMGQEVTMRCQPILGHNTVFWYRQTMMQGLELLAYFRNRAPLDDSGMPKDRFSAEMPDATLATLKIQPSEPRDSAVYFCASGLETSGGENEQFFGPGTRLTVL.

The chain is built from TRBV14 and TRBJ1-5, with no clear D. This CDR3 contains 17 residues. CDR1 is SGHDN and CDR2 is FVKESK in the germline V gene. V lost 4 bases to trimming and J lost 2 bases, with 18 bases between them. CDR3 nucleotides: TGTGCCAGCAGCCGACTTAGGTCTGGATTTGGCAATCAGCCCCAGCATTTT. Residues: CASSRLRSGFGNQPQHF.

In nucleotides, the CDR3 is TGTGCCAGCAGTGGCGGGACAGGGGGAGGCACTGAAGCTTTCTTT. This encodes CASSGGTGGGTEAFF. This sequence joins TRBV6-1 and TRBJ1-1, with 11 nucleotides matching TRBD1. The CDR3 covers 15 residues. The germline V gene has CDR1 MNHNS and CDR2 SASEGT. V gave up 4 bases and J gave up 4 bases; unmatched junction bases: 5.

The chain uses TRBV13 and TRBJ2-3; D unclear. The length of the CDR3 is 14 residues. V lost 5 bases, J lost 6 bases, and 15 bases lay in between. Germline V gene data show CDR1 as PRHDT and CDR2 as FYEKMQ (reference sequence). As DNA, the CDR3 is TGTGCCAGCAGCCCTTGGGTGAAGACCGATACGCAGTATTTT. Amino acids: CASSPWVKTDTQYF.

V gene TRBV19 combines with J gene TRBJ2-7, with 7 positions matching TRBD1. This CDR3 has 16 residues. V shed 0 bases, J shed 0 bases, and the junction held 5 bases outside the gene matches. CDR1 and CDR2 from the germline V gene are LNHDA and SQIVND (reference sequence). The CDR3 coding sequence is TGTGCCAGTAGTATAGATCACAGGGGTATCTCCTACGAGCAGTACTTC. Encoded protein: CASSIDHRGISYEQYF.

The CDR3 DNA reads as TGCAGTGTCGTAGCCGAGACCCAGTACTTC. Encoded protein: CSVVAETQYF. The chain uses TRBV29-1 and TRBJ2-5, with D hard to call. The CDR3 totals 10 residues. CDR1 is SQVTM and CDR2 is ANQGSEA in the germline V gene.

The rearrangement links TRBV2 to TRBJ1-2; 8 nucleotides agree with TRBD1. The CDR3 is 16 amino acids. Trimming removed 2 bases from V and 1 base from J; junction bases left unmatched: 6. The V gene's germline CDR1 is SNHLY and CDR2 FYNNEI. The CDR3: CASSEHRGGNNYGYTF. CDR3 DNA: TGTGCCAGCAGTGAACACAGGGGGGGGAATAACTATGGCTACACCTTC.

This clone was seen just once. The V and J genes are TRBV5-5 and TRBJ1-3, with D uncertain. This CDR3 region has 15 residues. V lost 4 bases, J lost 4 bases, and 15 bases lay in between. Germline V gene lookup returns CDR1 SGHKS and CDR2 YYEKEE (reference sequence). The DNA of the CDR3 is TGTGCCAGCAGCCTGGAGAATGCCTACGGAAACACCATATATTTT. This translates into CASSLENAYGNTIYF.

The chain couples TRBV28 to TRBJ2-7; 8 bases match TRBD1. CDR1 is MDHEN, CDR2 SYDVKM, per germline. J gave up 4 bases and V 4 bases, and 9 bases lay outside the gene matches. The CDR3 is 15 amino acids. The CDR3 DNA reads TGTGCCAGCAGTTCCGGGGACAGGTTGAGTTACGAGCAGTACTTC. It encodes CASSSGDRLSYEQYF.

This chain uses TRBV27 with TRBJ1-5; no definite D call. V was trimmed by 5 bases and J by 6 bases, leaving 11 bases between them. CDR3 length equals 13 residues. The germline CDR1 and CDR2 sequences are MNHEY and SMNVEV (reference sequence). CDR3 sequence reads: CASSPPSGQPQHF. The CDR3 DNA reads TGTGCCAGCAGTCCCCCTAGCGGTCAGCCCCAGCATTTT.

The rearrangement links TRBV18 to TRBJ1-3; TRBD1 might be the D (6 bases). Germline V gene data show CDR1 as KGHSH and CDR2 as LQKENI. V lost 3 bases and J lost 2, with 8 bases in between. The CDR3 is made up of 14 amino acids. The chain's CDR3 is CASSPSGAGNTIYF. The CDR3 DNA sequence: TGTGCCAGCTCACCGTCAGGGGCTGGAAACACCATATATTTT.

The chain carries TRBV5-5 and TRBJ1-5; tentative D call: TRBD1 (6 bases). Germline V gene lookup returns CDR1 SGHKS and CDR2 YYEKEE (reference sequence). The CDR3 spans 13 residues. Trimming took 4 bases from V and 9 from J, leaving 14 bases between them. CDR3 sequence (DNA): TGTGCCAGCAGCGAACAGGGCGTGAGGCCCCAGCATTTT. The encoded protein is CASSEQGVRPQHF. Full variable domain (rest looked up from reference TRBV5-5 and TRBJ1-5): DAGVTQSPTHLIKTRGQQVTLRCSPISGHKSVSWYQQVLGQGPQFIFQYYEKEERGRGNFPDRFSARQFPNYSSELNVNALLLGDSALYLCASSEQGVRPQHFGDGTRLSIL.

The chain couples TRBV6-4 to TRBJ2-2; D is possibly TRBD2 (6 bases). Trimming left V 11 bases short and J 1 base short, with 20 bases between. The CDR3 covers 16 residues. Germline CDR1 reads MRHNA; CDR2 reads SNTAGT. Here the CDR3 reads CARPRGLKLNTGELFF. The CDR3 coding sequence is TGTGCCCGACCCCGGGGACTCAAACTGAACACCGGGGAGCTGTTTTTT.

This CDR3 reads CASSLTSGATYEQYF. The CDR3, as DNA: TGTGCCAGCAGTTTAACTAGCGGGGCCACCTACGAGCAGTACTTC. The gene calls are TRBV28 and TRBJ2-7, with TRBD2 identical over 10 bases. The CDR3 runs 15 residues. The germline gives CDR1 MDHEN, CDR2 SYDVKM. Germline trimming cut 2 bases from V and 2 bases from J; bases unmatched to any gene: 3.

This sequence joins TRBV7-5 and TRBJ2-2; TRBD2, the D gene given by the table, was not confirmed from the DNA. TRBV7-5 is reported as a pseudogene. The CDR3 contains 15 residues. This chain's CDR3 is CVRSPGGPNTGELFF. The CDR3 DNA is TGTGTCAGAAGCCCGGGGGGGCCTAACACCGGGGAGCTGTTTTTT.

This chain links TRBV5-6 with TRBJ2-7, with TRBD2 matching over 11 bases. This CDR3 spans 15 amino acids. Trimming removed 1 base from V and 4 bases from J; junction bases left unmatched: 4. The germline V gene encodes CDR1 SGHDT and CDR2 YYEEEE. The CDR3 loop is CASSLLAGGFYEQYF. The CDR3 coding sequence is TGTGCCAGCAGCTTGCTAGCGGGGGGATTTTACGAGCAGTACTTC. The variable domain in full, completed from reference TRBV5-6 and TRBJ2-7, reads DAGVTQSPTHLIKTRGQQVTLRCSPKSGHDTVSWYQQALGQGPQFIFQYYEEEERQRGNFPDRFSGHQFPNYSSELNVNALLLGDSALYLCASSLLAGGFYEQYFGPGTRLTVT.